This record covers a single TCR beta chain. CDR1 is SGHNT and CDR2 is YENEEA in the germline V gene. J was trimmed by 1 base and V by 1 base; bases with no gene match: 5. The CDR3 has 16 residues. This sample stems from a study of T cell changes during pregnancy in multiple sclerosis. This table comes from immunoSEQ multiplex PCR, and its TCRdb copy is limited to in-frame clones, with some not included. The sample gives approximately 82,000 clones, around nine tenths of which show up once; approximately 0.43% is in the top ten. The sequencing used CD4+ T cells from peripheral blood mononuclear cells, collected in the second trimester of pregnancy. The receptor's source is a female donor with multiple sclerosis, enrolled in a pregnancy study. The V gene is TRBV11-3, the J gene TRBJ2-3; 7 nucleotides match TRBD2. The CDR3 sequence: CASSLGERGGTDTQYF. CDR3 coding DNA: TGTGCCAGCAGCTTAGGAGAACGGGGGGGCACAGATACGCAGTATTTT. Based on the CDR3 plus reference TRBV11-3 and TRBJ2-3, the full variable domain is EAGVVQSPRYKIIEKKQPVAFWCNPISGHNTLYWYLQNLGQGPELLIRYENEEAVDDSQLPKDRFSAERLKGVDSTLKIQPAELGDSAVYLCASSLGERGGTDTQYFGPGTRLTVL.